Reported below is one T cell receptor (beta chain). Its antigen is as yet unknown. This sample stems from a study of T cell responses to AZD1222 COVID-19 vaccine. The CDR3 consists of 12 residues. The germline CDR1 and CDR2 sequences are SGHAT and FQDESV (reference sequence). With 5 bases removed from V and 6 bases from J, the gap between germline ends came to 8 bases. Overall study results and limits: Spike regions recognized by vaccine-associated CD4 TCRs spanned the protein, led by 160-218 and 743-854. Nearly half of the spike-specific TCRs reportedly recognize variant regions that carry no mutations.

Clones were read by immunoSEQ multiplex PCR, and TCRdb kept only the in-frame ones, dropping some. The sample yields over 60,000 clones, around 86% seen once. Here the sequenced sample was peripheral blood, taken on day 0 of AZD1222 vaccination. The chain links TRBV11-1 to TRBJ2-1; D is unclear. The sequence was collected from an adult in good health. CDR3 DNA sequence: TGTGCCAGCAGCCGAAGCCCCAATGAGCAGTTCTTC. This gives the protein CASSRSPNEQFF. Supplemented by reference TRBV11-1 and TRBJ2-1, the full variable domain reads EAEVAQSPRYKITEKSQAVAFWCDPISGHATLYWYRQILGQGPELLVQFQDESVVDDSQLPKDRFSAERLKGVDSTLKIQPAELGDSAMYLCASSRSPNEQFFGPGTRLTVL.